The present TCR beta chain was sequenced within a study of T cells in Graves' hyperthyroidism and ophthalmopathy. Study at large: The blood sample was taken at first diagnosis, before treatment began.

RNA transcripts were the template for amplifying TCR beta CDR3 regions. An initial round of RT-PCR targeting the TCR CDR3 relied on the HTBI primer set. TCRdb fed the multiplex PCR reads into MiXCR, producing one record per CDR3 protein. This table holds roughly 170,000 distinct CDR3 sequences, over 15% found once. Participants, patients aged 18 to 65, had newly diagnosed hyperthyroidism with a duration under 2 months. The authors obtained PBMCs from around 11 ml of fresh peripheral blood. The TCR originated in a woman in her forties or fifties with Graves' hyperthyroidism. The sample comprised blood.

CDR3 nucleotides: TGTGCCAGCAGCGTAGGGCGGGATACGCAGTATTTT. It codes for CASSVGRDTQYF. The rearrangement joins TRBV9 to TRBJ2-3; D not certain. CDR1 and CDR2 (germline): SGDLS, YYNGEE. Trimming left V 0 bases short and J 6 bases short, with 5 bases between. The CDR3 covers 12 residues.